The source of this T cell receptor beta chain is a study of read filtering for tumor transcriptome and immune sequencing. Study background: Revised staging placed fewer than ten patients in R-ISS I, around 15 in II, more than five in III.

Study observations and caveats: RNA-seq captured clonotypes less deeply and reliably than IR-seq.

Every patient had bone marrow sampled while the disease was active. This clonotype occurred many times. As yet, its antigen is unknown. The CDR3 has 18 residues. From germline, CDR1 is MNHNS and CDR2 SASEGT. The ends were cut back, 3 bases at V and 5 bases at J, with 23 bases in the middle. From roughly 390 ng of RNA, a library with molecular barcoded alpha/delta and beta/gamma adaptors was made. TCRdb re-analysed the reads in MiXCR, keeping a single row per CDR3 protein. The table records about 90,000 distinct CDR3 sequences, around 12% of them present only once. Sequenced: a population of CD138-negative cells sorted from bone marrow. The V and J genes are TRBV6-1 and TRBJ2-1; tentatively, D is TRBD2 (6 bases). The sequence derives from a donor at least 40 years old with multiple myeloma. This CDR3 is CASSEGGWSGRRDNEQFF. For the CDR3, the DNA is TGTGCCAGCAGTGAGGGGGGATGGAGCGGGCGCCGGGACAATGAGCAGTTCTTC.